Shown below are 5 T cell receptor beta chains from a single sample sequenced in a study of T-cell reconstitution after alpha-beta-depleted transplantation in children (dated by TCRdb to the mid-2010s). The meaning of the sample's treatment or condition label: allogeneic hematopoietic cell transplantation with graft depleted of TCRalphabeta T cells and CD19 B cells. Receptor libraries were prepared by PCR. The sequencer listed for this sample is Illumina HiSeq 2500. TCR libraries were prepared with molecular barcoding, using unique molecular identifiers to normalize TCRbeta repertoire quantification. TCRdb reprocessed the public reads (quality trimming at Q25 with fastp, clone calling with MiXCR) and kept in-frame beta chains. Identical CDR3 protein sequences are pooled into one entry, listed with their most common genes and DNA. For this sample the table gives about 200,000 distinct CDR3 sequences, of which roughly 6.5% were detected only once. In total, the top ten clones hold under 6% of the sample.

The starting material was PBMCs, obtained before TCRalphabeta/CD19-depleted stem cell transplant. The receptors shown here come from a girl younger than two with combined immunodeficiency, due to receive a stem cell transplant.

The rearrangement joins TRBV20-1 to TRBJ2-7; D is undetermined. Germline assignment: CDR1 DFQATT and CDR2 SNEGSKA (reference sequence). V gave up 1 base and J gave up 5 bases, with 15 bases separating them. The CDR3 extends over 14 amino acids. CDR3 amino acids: CSARGPLPGNEQYF. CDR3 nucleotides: TGCAGTGCTAGAGGCCCCCTTCCGGGCAACGAGCAGTACTTC.

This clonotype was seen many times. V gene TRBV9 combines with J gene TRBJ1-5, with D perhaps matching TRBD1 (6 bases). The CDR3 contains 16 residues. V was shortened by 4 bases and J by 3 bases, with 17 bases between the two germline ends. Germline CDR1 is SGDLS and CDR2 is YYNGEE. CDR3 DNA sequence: TGTGCCAGCAGCCCCTACATGGGGGCAAACAATCAGCCCCAGCATTTT. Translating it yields CASSPYMGANNQPQHF.

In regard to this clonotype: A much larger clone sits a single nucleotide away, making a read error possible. CDR3 bases: TGTGCCAGCAGCTGTCGTGTGACTAGAGACGATGAGCAGTTCTTC. Residues: CASSCRVTRDDEQFF. V and J are TRBV13 and TRBJ2-1, with D maybe TRBD2 (6 bases). Germline lookup yields CDR1 PRHDT and CDR2 FYEKMQ (reference sequence). V gave up 4 bases and J gave up 8 bases, with 18 bases separating them. The CDR3 contains 15 residues.

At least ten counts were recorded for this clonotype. Here the CDR3 reads CASSQDLQETQYF. In nucleotides, the CDR3 is TGTGCCAGCAGCCAAGACTTACAAGAGACCCAGTACTTC. The genes are TRBV3-1 and TRBJ2-5; D uncertain. The V gene lost 0 bases and the J gene lost 2 bases, with 4 bases spanning the gap. The CDR3 consists of 13 residues. Germline CDR1 and CDR2: LGHDT and YNNKEL (reference sequence).

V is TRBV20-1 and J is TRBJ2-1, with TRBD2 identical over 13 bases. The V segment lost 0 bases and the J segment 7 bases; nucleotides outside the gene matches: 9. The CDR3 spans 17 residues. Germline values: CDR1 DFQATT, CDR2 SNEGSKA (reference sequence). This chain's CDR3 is CSARDPGLAGVGNEQFF. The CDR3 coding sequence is TGCAGTGCTAGAGATCCCGGACTAGCGGGAGTGGGGAATGAGCAGTTCTTC.